Shown below are 24 T cell receptor beta chains from a single sample sequenced in a study of response to subunit inactivated influenza vaccine (dated 2018 in TCRdb). Library preparation employed RT-PCR. The sequencing machine was an Illumina HiSeq 2500. TCRdb reworked the public reads: Q25 trimming with fastp, MiXCR clone assembly, productive beta chains retained. Each entry merges the rows of one CDR3 protein and shows their most common DNA and genes. Here the sample has about 570,000 distinct CDR3 sequences; around 11% occur a single time. The top ten hold roughly 11% of the sample. These data were also reused for a study on T cells expressing NK-cell markers. From that second study: TCR beta cDNA libraries were prepared using 5'RACE template switching, which introduced a universal primer site and unique molecular identifiers.

The source was PBMCs from blood, collected on the day of vaccination. These receptors were taken from a man aged 50 to 60 who received an inactivated influenza vaccine. Donor details come from another sample of the same person, matched by shared clones.

This clonotype was seen more than once but under ten times. This chain links TRBV6-5 with TRBJ1-5; the D is unclear. V was cut by 3 bases and J by 7 bases, with 13 bases left in between. Germline V CDR1 and CDR2: MNHEY, SVGAGI. The CDR3 contains 14 residues. Written as DNA, the CDR3 is TGTGCCAGCAGTTATAGCGGCGCCGGACAGCCCCAGCATTTT. This gives the protein CASSYSGAGQPQHF.

Remarks on this clonotype: The junction does not match germline at one end; this may be a read error. The chain links TRBV3-1 to TRBJ1-3, with 9 nucleotides matching TRBD1. Germline CDR1 reads LGHDT; CDR2 reads YNNKEL (reference sequence). This CDR3 contains 15 residues. The CDR3 nucleotides read TGTGCCAGCAGCCGGGACAGGGCTGCTGGAAACACCACATATTTT. Protein: CASSRDRAAGNTTYF.

In this sample, this clonotype turned up a few times. The chain is built from TRBV28 and TRBJ2-3; 11 bases fit TRBD2. This CDR3 has 16 residues. The junction had 11 bases not matched to a gene; V was cut back by 6 bases and J by 6 bases. Germline V lookup: CDR1 MDHEN, CDR2 SYDVKM. DNA of the CDR3: TGTGCCAGCAGCTCCGAATTAGCGGGAGGGCTTGATACGCAGTATTTT. Translation gives CASSSELAGGLDTQYF. The full variable domain, rest sourced from reference TRBV28 and TRBJ2-3, is DVKVTQSSRYLVKRTGEKVFLECVQDMDHENMFWYRQDPGLGLRLIYFSYDVKMKEKGDIPEGYSVSREKKERFSLILESASTNQTSMYLCASSSELAGGLDTQYFGPGTRLTVL.

This clonotype was observed at least ten times. The rearrangement joins TRBV10-3 to TRBJ1-6; TRBD1 is a possible D gene (6 bases). The V and J ends lost 0 bases and 8 bases respectively, with 11 bases between them. Germline V gene data show CDR1 as ENHRY and CDR2 as SYGVKD. The CDR3 extends over 15 amino acids. The CDR3 DNA is TGTGCCATCAGTGAGTCTACGGGGGCGGATTCACCCCTCCACTTT. It codes for CAISESTGADSPLHF.

This clonotype has just one count. The V and J genes are TRBV5-6 and TRBJ1-4; TRBD1 matches at 8 bases. Per germline, CDR1 SGHDT and CDR2 YYEEEE. The CDR3 has 15 residues. With V trimmed by 3 bases and J by 8 bases, 9 bases remained unmatched. CDR3: CASSYGTGTGEKLFF. In DNA, the CDR3 is TGTGCCAGCAGCTACGGGACTGGGACAGGCGAAAAACTGTTTTTT.

About this clonotype: This CDR3 fails to terminate in the conserved phenylalanine or tryptophan, so it likely reflects a read error. No DNA is shown, since the ends of the CDR3 on it are uncertain; the CDR3 is the one TCRdb lists. The rearrangement uses TRBV5-1 and TRBJ2-5. Germline values: CDR1 SGHRS, CDR2 YFSETQ. The CDR3 is 13 amino acids long, termini counted. This CDR3 is CASSLAGFGDGSL.

V is TRBV5-1 and J is TRBJ1-1, with 9 positions matching TRBD1. The CDR3 is made up of 15 amino acids. Trimming removed 2 bases from V and 4 bases from J; junction bases left unmatched: 6. Germline CDR1 and CDR2: SGHRS and YFSETQ. This chain's CDR3 is CASSLGQGSGTEAFF. CDR3 DNA: TGCGCCAGCAGCTTAGGACAGGGGTCGGGCACTGAAGCTTTCTTT.

This chain links TRBV20-1 with TRBJ2-5; 9 bases fit TRBD1. With V trimmed by 1 base and J by 9 bases, 12 bases remained unmatched. This CDR3 is built from 15 residues. CDR1 is DFQATT and CDR2 is SNEGSKA in the germline V gene (reference sequence). The CDR3 region has the DNA TGCAGTGCTAGAGTACCGGGACAGGGTCCTCGGTCCCAGTACTTC. The encoded protein is CSARVPGQGPRSQYF.

This clonotype has only a few counts. The genes are TRBV20-1 and TRBJ1-5, with 8 bases that match TRBD1. The germline V gene has CDR1 DFQATT and CDR2 SNEGSKA (reference sequence). J was trimmed by 0 bases and V by 4 bases; bases with no gene match: 2. The CDR3 runs to 14 residues. CDR3 residues: CSAKTGASNQPQHF. CDR3 DNA: TGCAGTGCTAAGACAGGGGCTAGCAATCAGCCCCAGCATTTT.

This clonotype occurred a few times. The V and J genes are TRBV20-1 and TRBJ1-6, with unresolved D. The V gene's germline CDR1 is DFQATT and CDR2 SNEGSKA (reference sequence). CDR3 length: 17 amino acids. Trimming left V 0 bases short and J 1 base short, with 13 bases between. The CDR3 protein is CSARDAGVQSYNSPLHF. The CDR3 DNA is TGCAGTGCTAGAGATGCCGGGGTTCAGTCCTATAATTCACCCCTCCACTTT.

The chain is built from TRBV5-1 and TRBJ2-7, with a possible D match to TRBD2 (7 bases). Germline CDR1 SGHRS, CDR2 YFSETQ. The CDR3 has 14 residues. V lost 5 bases and J 2 bases, leaving 14 bases between the germline ends. CDR3 bases: TGCGCCAGCAGGATGGCGGGGGCCACCTACGAGCAGTACTTC. It encodes CASRMAGATYEQYF.

CDR3 in DNA: TGCGCCAGCAGCCAAGATCGAACCCAAGGGGCAGATACGCAGTATTTT. Its protein is CASSQDRTQGADTQYF. This chain links TRBV4-3 with TRBJ2-3; D perhaps matches TRBD1 (5 bases). V was shortened by 0 bases and J by 4 bases, with 14 bases between the two germline ends. The CDR3 spans 16 residues. The germline gives CDR1 LGHNA, CDR2 YSLEER.

In its sample, this clonotype was seen many times. The chain is built from TRBV2 and TRBJ2-7, with D perhaps being TRBD1 or TRBD2 (5 bases each). CDR3 length: 16 amino acids. Germline lookup yields CDR1 SNHLY and CDR2 FYNNEI. Trimming cost V 3 bases and J 6 bases, with 21 bases left between them. The CDR3 DNA reads TGTGCCAGCAGTGAGTATAGCGAAGGGGTGTTTGCCGAGCAGTACTTC. Translation gives CASSEYSEGVFAEQYF.

This clonotype showed up many times. This sequence joins TRBV15 and TRBJ1-1, with 7 bases lining up with TRBD1. J lost 9 bases, V lost 3 bases, and 7 bases had no gene match. This CDR3 has 13 residues. Germline CDR1 is LNHNV and CDR2 is YYDKDF (reference sequence). The DNA of the CDR3 is TGTGCCACCAGCAGCGTGAACAGGGGAAAAGCTTTCTTT. Amino acid sequence: CATSSVNRGKAFF.

This clonotype was detected ten times or more. The CDR3 sequence: CSAGTGSEQYF. For the CDR3, the DNA is TGCAGCGCGGGGACAGGGAGCGAGCAGTACTTC. The chain has TRBV29-1 and TRBJ2-7, with 9 positions matching TRBD1. Germline V gene data show CDR1 as SQVTM and CDR2 as ANQGSEA. The CDR3 is 11 residues long. V dropped 7 bases and J dropped 6; count of bases not matched to a gene: 4.

The chain couples TRBV20-1 to TRBJ1-2, with D uncertain. The germline CDR1 and CDR2 sequences are DFQATT and SNEGSKA (reference sequence). Deletions cut 4 bases from V and 1 base from J, with 7 bases between. The CDR3 consists of 12 residues. CDR3: CSANRINYGYTF. In DNA, the CDR3 is TGCAGTGCTAACAGAATTAACTATGGCTACACCTTC.

The chain links TRBV5-6 to TRBJ2-7; D call uncertain. CDR3 length: 12 amino acids. Trimming took 4 bases from V and 1 from J, leaving 6 bases between them. Per germline, CDR1 SGHDT and CDR2 YYEEEE. The chain's CDR3 is CASSRNSYEQYF. The CDR3 bases are TGTGCCAGCAGCCGAAATTCCTACGAGCAGTACTTC.

There are many counts of this clonotype. V and J are TRBV4-1 and TRBJ1-2, with D uncertain. The CDR3 contains 14 residues. Trimming cost V 7 bases and J 1 base, with 13 bases left between them. The germline CDR1 and CDR2 sequences are MGHRA and YSYEKL. CDR3 DNA sequence: TGCGCCAGCACCCATAGACCTAGTAACTATGGCTACACCTTC. The encoded protein is CASTHRPSNYGYTF.

The chain combines TRBV7-2 with TRBJ2-3, with a tentative D call TRBD2 (6 bases). The CDR3 runs 16 residues. Germline V CDR1 and CDR2: SGHTA, FQGNSA. V lost 5 bases and J lost 1, with 16 bases in between. Here the CDR3 reads CASSPPGTGRTDTQYF. The CDR3, as DNA: TGTGCCAGCAGCCCACCTGGGACTGGCCGCACAGATACGCAGTATTTT.

The J gene is TRBJ2-2, the V gene TRBV9, with a tentative D call TRBD1 (5 bases). Germline CDR1 SGDLS, CDR2 YYNGEE. The CDR3 consists of 15 residues. V was trimmed by 0 bases and J by 2 bases, leaving 8 bases between them. The CDR3 sequence: CASSVVQGNTGELFF. CDR3 nucleotides: TGTGCCAGCAGCGTAGTCCAGGGTAACACCGGGGAGCTGTTTTTT.

There are a few counts of this clonotype. This chain connects TRBV12-3 or TRBV12-4 to TRBJ1-1, with 10 bases identical to TRBD1. The J segment lost 6 bases and the V segment lost 5 bases, leaving 18 bases of the junction unmatched. The CDR3 covers 18 residues. This CDR3 is CASSQGLRDRGLGSEAFF. In nucleotides, the CDR3 is TGTGCCAGCAGTCAGGGCCTCCGGGACAGGGGACTGGGGTCTGAAGCTTTCTTT.

The V and J genes are TRBV9 and TRBJ2-1, with TRBD2 matching over 9 bases. Germline CDR1 reads SGDLS; CDR2 reads YYNGEE. V dropped 0 bases and J dropped 10; count of bases not matched to a gene: 5. The CDR3 loop spans 14 amino acids. CDR3 DNA: TGTGCCAGCAGCGTAGGCGGGAGGGCGGGGGAGCAGTTCTTC. Protein: CASSVGGRAGEQFF.

In this sample, this clonotype turned up many times. The chain uses TRBV12-3 or TRBV12-4 and TRBJ2-3; D gene ambiguous. CDR3 size: 15 residues. The V end was cut by 7 bases, the J end by 6 bases, with 20 bases between. CDR3 residues: CASTPTQFPPDTQYF. The CDR3 DNA reads TGTGCCAGCACGCCGACCCAATTTCCCCCCGATACGCAGTATTTT.

V usage is TRBV7-6 and J usage is TRBJ2-1, with D hard to call. Per germline, CDR1 SGHVS and CDR2 FNYEAQ. V was pared by 3 bases and J by 7 bases, with 7 bases between. The CDR3 runs to 12 residues. CDR3 region: CASSLGINEQFF. The CDR3 coding sequence is TGTGCCAGCAGCTTGGGAATTAATGAGCAGTTCTTC.